Listed here are 10 T cell receptor beta chains from one sample, sequenced in a study of blood T cell repertoires in COVID-19. Profiled with immunoSEQ multiplex PCR; TCRdb holds only in-frame clones, not every one. The table lists approximately 170,000 clones, roughly 90% of them singletons. The material sequenced was PBMCs or T cells enriched from blood (not recorded which). The source of these receptors is a woman in her late teens or twenties who had recovered from COVID-19.

This sequence joins TRBV6-2 or TRBV6-3 and TRBJ1-5, with a weak D call TRBD1 (6 bases). CDR3 size: 14 residues. Germline assignment: CDR1 MNHEY and CDR2 SVGEGT. Deletions cut 5 bases from V and 4 bases from J, with 12 bases between. The CDR3 sequence is CASSDPGANQPQHF. The CDR3 DNA sequence: TGTGCCAGCAGTGACCCAGGGGCTAATCAGCCCCAGCATTTT.

The chain uses TRBV6-5 and TRBJ2-7; possible D gene TRBD1, 6 bases. The V end lost 6 bases, the J end lost 7 bases, and 19 bases lay between the germline ends. Germline V gives CDR1 MNHEY, CDR2 SVGAGI. CDR3 length: 14 amino acids. CDR3 amino acids: CASRTGSPYEEQYF. Here the CDR3 DNA reads TGTGCCAGCAGGACAGGCAGTCCCTACGAGGAGCAGTACTTC.

The rearrangement uses TRBV7-8 and TRBJ2-6, with D maybe TRBD1 (5 bases). V was shortened by 5 bases and J by 0 bases, with 17 bases between the two germline ends. The CDR3 consists of 18 residues. The germline gives CDR1 SGHVS, CDR2 FQNEAQ. The CDR3 loop is CASSPRYPGISGANVLTF. The DNA for the CDR3 is TGTGCCAGCAGCCCTAGATACCCAGGGATCTCTGGGGCCAACGTCCTGACTTTC.

Here the CDR3 DNA reads TGCGCCAGCAGCCTGCGGGACTCTCGCACAGATACGCAGTATTTT. Protein sequence: CASSLRDSRTDTQYF. The chain carries TRBV4-1 and TRBJ2-3, with a possible D match to TRBD2 (6 bases). The CDR3 has 15 residues. CDR1 MGHRA and CDR2 YSYEKL come from the germline V gene. The V gene lost 4 bases and the J gene lost 1 base, with 12 bases spanning the gap.

This clone was picked up a small number of times. This chain links TRBV4-1 with TRBJ2-7; 11 bases agree with TRBD2. V lost 4 bases and J lost 1; bases outside the gene matches: 15. From germline, CDR1 is MGHRA and CDR2 YSYEKL. The CDR3 length is 19 residues. This CDR3 reads CASSLTTSGIVGGSYEQYF. The CDR3 DNA follows: TGCGCCAGCAGCCTGACGACTAGCGGGATAGTCGGAGGATCCTACGAGCAGTACTTC.

This clone showed up just a few times. V is TRBV7-9 and J is TRBJ2-7; 10 bases line up with TRBD2. Germline lookup yields CDR1 SEHNR and CDR2 FQNEAQ (reference sequence). The ends lost 5 bases at V and 2 bases at J; junction bases unmatched: 6. The CDR3 has 15 amino acids. The CDR3 loop is CASSVLAGGTYEQYF. DNA of the CDR3: TGTGCCAGCAGCGTCTTAGCGGGAGGAACCTACGAGCAGTACTTC.

The chain combines TRBV21-1 with TRBJ1-4. TRBV21-1 is reported as a pseudogene. The CDR3 extends over 14 amino acids. CDR3 nucleotide sequence: TGTGCCAGCACCCCAAGAGGGTTTGAGGAAAAACTGTTTTTT. Protein: CASTPRGFEEKLFF.

In this sample, this clone turned up once. V is TRBV2 and J is TRBJ2-1; weak D call: TRBD1 (7 bases). Germline loops: CDR1 SNHLY, CDR2 FYNNEI. The CDR3 loop spans 14 amino acids. Trimming removed 3 bases from V and 6 bases from J, with 12 bases in between. The DNA of the CDR3 is TGTGCCAGCAGTGAGCAGGGGGGTTTCAATGAGCAGTTCTTC. Amino acid sequence: CASSEQGGFNEQFF.

The chain employs TRBV4-3 and TRBJ2-1; 11 bases map to TRBD1. Looked up from germline, CDR1 is LGHNA and CDR2 is YSLEER. Unmatched junction bases numbered 12, after V lost 1 base and J lost 7 bases. CDR3 length equals 18 residues. CDR3: CASSQGGGGTGGRNEQFF. DNA of the CDR3: TGCGCCAGCAGCCAAGGAGGGGGAGGGACAGGGGGACGGAATGAGCAGTTCTTC.

This sequence joins TRBV4-2 and TRBJ2-3; the match to TRBD2 covers 11 bases. The length of the CDR3 is 15 residues. V trimming: 6 bases; J trimming: 2 bases; junction bases outside the gene matches: 4. Per germline, CDR1 LGHNA and CDR2 YNFKEQ. The CDR3 DNA reads as TGTGCCAGCAGTGTAGCGGGAGGGAACACAGATACGCAGTATTTT. It translates to CASSVAGGNTDTQYF.